This T cell receptor beta chain was captured by sequencing in a study of T-cell reconstitution after alpha-beta-depleted transplantation in children. During its preparation, the TCRbeta library received unique molecular identifiers. TCRdb re-analysed the PCR reads in MiXCR, keeping a single row per CDR3 protein. The table shows 600,000 to 700,000 distinct CDR3 sequences, with around 17% occurring only once. With 2 bases removed from V and 3 bases from J, the gap between germline ends came to 12 bases. The CDR3 runs 15 residues. This clonotype showed up just a few times. The chain is built from TRBV12-3 or TRBV12-4 and TRBJ2-3; D not certain. The origin of this receptor is a human donor who donated a stem cell graft to a child with acute myeloid leukemia. The material sequenced was PBMCs from the stem cell graft donor, taken from the stem cell graft. Here the CDR3 DNA reads TGTGCCAGCAGTTTAAGACATCTAGGGACAGATACGCAGTATTTT. Its protein is CASSLRHLGTDTQYF.